These 30 T cell receptor beta chains originate from one sample sequenced in a study of Ad26.COV2.S vaccination and SARS-CoV-2 variants. Generated by immunoSEQ multiplex PCR, the TCRdb table keeps only in-frame clones and is missing some. The sample contains hundreds of thousands of clones, 86% of which appear only once. The treatment is: approximately 18 received Ad26.COV2.S at low or high dose, single or two shots; 5 received placebo; per-sample allocation not given. After the first vaccine or placebo injection, samples were drawn on day 63. The specimen was peripheral blood, collected in a trial of Ad26.COV2.S vaccine versus placebo. The receptors originated from a person aged 18 to 65 who received the Ad26.COV2.S COVID-19 vaccine or a placebo.

This sequence joins TRBV12-1 and TRBJ2-1; the table assigns TRBD1, which was not confirmed against the DNA. TRBV12-1 corresponds to a pseudogene. This CDR3 is built from 15 residues. CDR3 region: CASSSPDRGRNEQFF. In DNA, the CDR3 is TGTGCCAGCAGCTCCCCGGACAGGGGGCGCAATGAGCAGTTCTTC.

This chain joins TRBV6-6 and TRBJ2-1, with D possibly TRBD2 on 7 matching bases. The germline V and J ends were trimmed by 4 bases and 9 bases, with 10 bases remaining between them. Per germline, CDR1 MNHNY and CDR2 SVGAGI (reference sequence). The length of the CDR3 is 12 residues. The CDR3 region has the DNA TGTGCCAGCAGTTCGGGGGGCAGTGAGCAGTTCTTC. Translation gives CASSSGGSEQFF.

The chain recombines TRBV4-1 with TRBJ2-7; D remains unclear. V was clipped by 0 bases and J by 3 bases, with 12 bases between them. Germline-derived CDR1 and CDR2 are MGHRA and YSYEKL. The CDR3 covers 15 residues. Here the CDR3 reads CASSQDPDGFYEQYF. Written as DNA, the CDR3 is TGCGCCAGCAGCCAAGACCCGGACGGATTCTACGAGCAGTACTTC.

The chain recombines TRBV24-1 with TRBJ1-2; D gene uncertain. Germline-derived CDR1 and CDR2 are KGHDR and SFDVKD. This CDR3 has 13 amino acids. Trimming shortened V by 3 bases and J by 7 bases, and 11 bases separated the two germline ends. In nucleotides, the CDR3 is TGTGCCACCAGTGATGGCGGGGTCGGTGGCTACACCTTC. Protein: CATSDGGVGGYTF.

The chain combines TRBV7-2 with TRBJ2-1, with D perhaps TRBD1 or TRBD2 (5 bases each). V was trimmed by 1 base and J by 4 bases, leaving 11 bases between them. The CDR3 consists of 15 residues. The germline V gene has CDR1 SGHTA and CDR2 FQGNSA. CDR3 residues: CASSLEGTRYNEQFF. CDR3 DNA sequence: TGTGCCAGCAGCTTAGAGGGGACCAGATACAATGAGCAGTTCTTC.

This chain connects TRBV18 to TRBJ2-2; the match to TRBD2 covers 8 bases. The CDR3 consists of 16 residues. Per the germline V gene, CDR1 is KGHSH and CDR2 is LQKENI. The V segment lost 3 bases and the J segment 5 bases; nucleotides outside the gene matches: 8. The CDR3 region is CASSPGPGLVTGELFF. The DNA for the CDR3 is TGTGCCAGCTCACCTGGCCCGGGACTAGTTACCGGGGAGCTGTTTTTT.

Here the CDR3 DNA reads TGTGCCAGTAGTACCGGGGACAGCCCCTTCTATGGCTACACCTTC. Its protein is CASSTGDSPFYGYTF. The chain joins TRBV19 to TRBJ1-2, with 7 bases fitting TRBD1. This CDR3 region has 15 residues. Germline V gives CDR1 LNHDA, CDR2 SQIVND (reference sequence). Trimming cost V 4 bases and J 4 bases; bases outside gene matches: 9. Based on the CDR3 plus reference TRBV19 and TRBJ1-2, the full variable domain is DGGITQSPKYLFRKEGQNVTLSCEQNLNHDAMYWYRQDPGQGLRLIYYSQIVNDFQKGDIAEGYSVSREKKESFPLTVTSAQKNPTAFYLCASSTGDSPFYGYTFGSGTRLTVV.

The rearrangement joins TRBV19 to TRBJ2-2, with D perhaps TRBD1 or TRBD2 (6 bases each). Germline loops: CDR1 LNHDA, CDR2 SQIVND (reference sequence). This CDR3 region has 15 residues. V lost 10 bases, J lost 0 bases, and 15 bases lay in between. CDR3 residues: CATGAGSANTGELFF. CDR3 bases: TGTGCCACGGGGGCAGGGTCGGCGAACACCGGGGAGCTGTTTTTT.

This rearrangement joins TRBV5-4 to TRBJ1-1; D ambiguous. This CDR3 contains 13 residues. Germline V gives CDR1 SGHNT, CDR2 YYREEE (reference sequence). The ends were cut back, 0 bases at V and 0 bases at J, with 3 bases in the middle. CDR3 DNA: TGTGCCAGCAGCTTGGTGCTGAACACTGAAGCTTTCTTT. Encoded protein: CASSLVLNTEAFF. Complete variable domain (other parts from reference TRBV5-4 and TRBJ1-1): ETGVTQSPTHLIKTRGQQVTLRCSSQSGHNTVSWYQQALGQGPQFIFQYYREEENGRGNFPPRFSGLQFPNYSSELNVNALELDDSALYLCASSLVLNTEAFFGQGTRLTVV.

As to this clone: This CDR3 is also generated by other DNA sequences in the sample. The rearrangement joins TRBV12-3 or TRBV12-4 to TRBJ1-4; no definite D call. V was pared by 6 bases and J by 5 bases, with 4 bases between. The CDR3 totals 11 residues. CDR3 protein: CASSLNEKLFF. As DNA, the CDR3 is TGTGCCAGCAGCCTCAATGAAAAACTGTTTTTT.

This chain joins TRBV6-2 or TRBV6-3 and TRBJ1-6; maybe TRBD1 (5 bases). Looked up from germline, CDR1 is MNHEY and CDR2 is SVGEGT. The CDR3 length is 14 residues. Trimming pared 5 bases from V and 9 bases from J, leaving 14 bases between. The CDR3 sequence is CASSKGPAPSPLHF. CDR3 in DNA: TGTGCCAGCAGTAAGGGACCGGCCCCTTCACCCCTCCACTTT.

V usage is TRBV9 and J usage is TRBJ2-3; the match to TRBD2 covers 7 bases. V gave up 1 base and J gave up 4 bases; unmatched junction bases: 9. Germline V gene sequence: CDR1 SGDLS, CDR2 YYNGEE. The CDR3 is 16 amino acids. This CDR3 reads CASSVLGGTQSDTQYF. The CDR3 region has the DNA TGTGCCAGCAGCGTATTGGGGGGGACGCAATCAGATACGCAGTATTTT.

The chain joins TRBV4-3 to TRBJ1-3, with D possibly being TRBD1 (5 bases). The CDR3 sequence is 14 residues long. Trimming stripped 1 base from V and 8 bases from J, with 12 bases between. Germline lookup yields CDR1 LGHNA and CDR2 YSLEER. The CDR3 bases are TGCGCCAGCAGCCAAGCCAGGGTGGTAGACACCATATATTTT. Its translation is CASSQARVVDTIYF.

This rearrangement joins TRBV7-2 to TRBJ2-4, with 10 bases that match TRBD2. The V segment lost 1 base and the J segment 5 bases; nucleotides outside the gene matches: 2. This CDR3 is built from 15 residues. Per germline, CDR1 SGHTA and CDR2 FQGNSA. This CDR3 reads CASSLVAGGENIQYF. In DNA form, the CDR3 reads TGTGCCAGCAGCTTAGTAGCGGGGGGAGAAAACATTCAGTACTTC.

The chain recombines TRBV2 with TRBJ2-2; TRBD1 matches 10 bases. Looked up from germline, CDR1 is SNHLY and CDR2 is FYNNEI. The CDR3 has 14 amino acids. The V gene end was trimmed by 8 bases and the J gene end by 10 bases; junction bases not matched to a gene: 10. CDR3 nucleotide sequence: TGTGCCAGCGGGGCCGGGACAGGGGTTTCGGAGCTGTTTTTT. It encodes CASGAGTGVSELFF.

The V and J genes are TRBV7-2 and TRBJ2-1; tentative D call: TRBD2 (5 bases). With 5 bases removed from V and 3 bases from J, the gap between germline ends came to 17 bases. The CDR3 sequence is 16 residues long. The germline gives CDR1 SGHTA, CDR2 FQGNSA. The CDR3 spells CASSPLSRTFYNEQFF. CDR3 bases: TGTGCCAGCAGCCCCTTGTCCAGGACTTTCTACAATGAGCAGTTCTTC. The variable domain in full, with the rest retrieved from reference TRBV7-2 and TRBJ2-1, is GAGVSQSPSNKVTEKGKDVELRCDPISGHTALYWYRQSLGQGLEFLIYFQGNSAPDKSGLPSDRFSAERTGGSVSTLTIQRTQQEDSAVYLCASSPLSRTFYNEQFFGPGTRLTVL.

This chain links TRBV6-2 or TRBV6-3 with TRBJ2-5; D remains ambiguous. The V gene lost 6 bases and the J gene lost 5 bases, with 22 bases spanning the gap. Germline V gene sequence: CDR1 MNHEY, CDR2 SVGEGT. The CDR3 consists of 16 residues. The chain's CDR3 is CASSSYDIWGWETQYF. The CDR3, as DNA: TGTGCCAGCAGCAGTTACGATATCTGGGGTTGGGAGACCCAGTACTTC.

The gene calls are TRBV4-3 and TRBJ2-7; D possibly corresponds to TRBD1 (5 bases). CDR1 is LGHNA, CDR2 YSLEER, per germline. V was shortened by 0 bases and J by 0 bases, with 12 bases between the two germline ends. The CDR3 is made up of 16 amino acids. The CDR3 sequence: CASSQDLGESSYEQYF. CDR3 nucleotides: TGCGCCAGCAGCCAAGATCTAGGGGAAAGCTCCTACGAGCAGTACTTC.

The CDR3 DNA is TGTGCCATCAGTGAGGGACAGACTACTAACTATGGCTACACCTTC. Encoded protein: CAISEGQTTNYGYTF. The chain employs TRBV10-3 and TRBJ1-2, with D perhaps TRBD1 (6 bases). Germline CDR1 reads ENHRY; CDR2 reads SYGVKD. The CDR3 loop spans 15 amino acids. Trimming left V 2 bases short and J 0 bases short, with 10 bases between.

This clone was counted between two and nine times. The chain couples TRBV3-1 (or the pseudogene TRBV3-2) to TRBJ1-2, with no clear D. The V end was cut by 3 bases, the J end by 8 bases, with 13 bases between. The CDR3 contains 13 residues. CDR1 and CDR2 from the germline V gene are LGHDT and YNNKEL (reference sequence). CDR3 DNA sequence: TGTGCCAGCAGCCATACGGGAACGGAAGGCTACACCTTC. Its protein product is CASSHTGTEGYTF.

The genes are TRBV6-2 or TRBV6-3 and TRBJ2-7; the match to TRBD1 covers 9 bases. The germline CDR1 and CDR2 sequences are MNHEY and SVGEGT. The V segment lost 4 bases and the J segment 0 bases; nucleotides outside the gene matches: 4. The CDR3 loop spans 15 amino acids. The CDR3 nucleotides read TGTGCCAGCAGTTGGGGGACAGGGAGCTCCTACGAGCAGTACTTC. Residues: CASSWGTGSSYEQYF.

V and J are TRBV2 and TRBJ2-3; 8 nucleotides agree with TRBD2. The ends lost 0 bases at V and 6 bases at J; junction bases unmatched: 5. This CDR3 comprises 15 residues. Looked up from germline, CDR1 is SNHLY and CDR2 is FYNNEI. The CDR3 here is CASSEAGTSTDTQYF. CDR3 bases: TGTGCCAGCAGTGAAGCGGGGACTAGTACGGATACGCAGTATTTT.

This clone was counted a single time. The chain recombines TRBV7-9 with TRBJ2-7, with a possible D match to TRBD2 (6 bases). The CDR3 covers 14 residues. Trimming stripped 5 bases from V and 3 bases from J, with 14 bases between. The V gene's germline CDR1 is SEHNR and CDR2 FQNEAQ (reference sequence). CDR3 in amino acids: CASSPPAGLYEQYF. In DNA form, the CDR3 reads TGTGCCAGCAGCCCCCCGGCGGGACTCTACGAGCAGTACTTC.

The rearrangement joins TRBV10-3 to TRBJ1-5; 7 nucleotides agree with TRBD1. V trimming: 6 bases; J trimming: 7 bases; junction bases outside the gene matches: 6. The V gene's germline CDR1 is ENHRY and CDR2 SYGVKD. The CDR3 has 13 residues. The CDR3: CAIRGQVNQPQHF. In nucleotides, the CDR3 is TGTGCCATCAGAGGACAGGTGAACCAGCCCCAGCATTTT.

The rearrangement joins TRBV18 to TRBJ2-1; 13 bases fit TRBD2. J gave up 8 bases and V 5 bases, and 12 bases lay outside the gene matches. Germline CDR1 is KGHSH and CDR2 is LQKENI. The CDR3 is 17 amino acids. The DNA of the CDR3 is TGTGCCAGCTCAGTCGGGACTAGCGGGACGAGAAAGGATGAGCAGTTCTTC. Protein: CASSVGTSGTRKDEQFF.

This chain joins TRBV6-2 or TRBV6-3 and TRBJ1-5, with TRBD1 as a possible D gene (5 bases). V gave up 2 bases and J gave up 4 bases, with 18 bases separating them. The CDR3 spans 17 residues. The germline gives CDR1 MNHEY, CDR2 SVGEGT. Here the CDR3 DNA reads TGTGCCAGCAGTTACCGCTTAGGTGACAGTGAGAATCAGCCCCAGCATTTT. Amino acid sequence: CASSYRLGDSENQPQHF.

The chain carries TRBV7-9 and TRBJ2-1, with 11 bases fitting TRBD2. V trimming: 1 base; J trimming: 4 bases; junction bases outside the gene matches: 6. The CDR3 length is 17 residues. Per germline, CDR1 SEHNR and CDR2 FQNEAQ (reference sequence). This CDR3 is CASSLGEGTSGYNEQFF. The DNA of the CDR3 is TGTGCCAGCAGCTTAGGCGAGGGGACTAGCGGATACAATGAGCAGTTCTTC.

This CDR3 is CASSPMTSGSEQYF. CDR3 in DNA: TGTGCCAGCAGCCCGATGACTAGCGGGTCCGAGCAGTACTTC. The rearrangement joins TRBV7-2 to TRBJ2-7; 10 bases are shared with TRBD2. The germline CDR1 and CDR2 sequences are SGHTA and FQGNSA. The CDR3 contains 14 residues. The V and J ends lost 5 bases and 6 bases, in that order; junction bases with no gene match: 7.

To note about this clone: This sample includes further DNA sequences coding for the same CDR3. This chain links TRBV4-3 with TRBJ2-7; no firm D call. V was trimmed by 0 bases and J by 4 bases, leaving 7 bases between them. Germline loops: CDR1 LGHNA, CDR2 YSLEER. The CDR3 has 13 residues. The CDR3, as DNA: TGCGCCAGCAGCCAAGACGCCGGGTACGAGCAGTACTTC. This sequence encodes CASSQDAGYEQYF.

The rearrangement joins TRBV6-4 to TRBJ2-2, with TRBD1 as a possible D gene (5 bases). CDR1 and CDR2 (germline): MRHNA, SNTAGT. This CDR3 spans 15 amino acids. Deletions cut 5 bases from V and 0 bases from J, with 10 bases between. CDR3 sequence reads: CASSPDRTNTGELFF. In DNA form, the CDR3 reads TGTGCCAGCAGTCCCGACAGAACGAACACCGGGGAGCTGTTTTTT.